This passage covers 20 T cell receptor beta chains from one sample sequenced in a study of blood T cell repertoires in COVID-19. This table comes from immunoSEQ multiplex PCR, and its TCRdb copy is limited to in-frame clones, with some not included. The data show under 300,000 clones, less than 90% seen once. The sequencing sample was made of peripheral blood. These receptors came from a woman aged 65 to 85 with COVID-19, enrolled during active disease.

The genes are TRBV12-5 and TRBJ1-1, with 10 bases that match TRBD1. The germline V gene has CDR1 LGHNT and CDR2 FRNRAP. This CDR3 contains 11 residues. After removal of 11 bases from V and 8 bases from J, the junction contained 5 bases not matched to a gene. Written as DNA, the CDR3 is TGTGCTGGAAGACAGGGGGCAGAAGCTTTCTTT. It translates to CAGRQGAEAFF.

This clone was picked up one time. The chain employs TRBV6-5 and TRBJ2-7, with TRBD2 matching 12 bases. The CDR3 covers 16 residues. Losses at the gene ends were 4 bases for V and 3 bases for J; bases not matched to a gene: 7. The germline CDR1 and CDR2 sequences are MNHEY and SVGAGI. CDR3 residues: CASSSQRGLAGYEQYF. CDR3 nucleotides: TGTGCCAGCAGTTCACAAAGGGGACTAGCGGGCTACGAGCAGTACTTC.

CDR3 sequence reads: CASRPGAGLYGYTF. In DNA, the CDR3 is TGTGCCAGCAGGCCTGGGGCGGGGCTCTATGGCTACACCTTC. The chain is built from TRBV7-2 and TRBJ1-2; tentatively, D is TRBD1 (5 bases). The length of the CDR3 is 14 residues. Germline-derived CDR1 and CDR2 are SGHTA and FQGNSA. V was shortened by 6 bases and J by 4 bases, with 15 bases between the two germline ends.

This clone was picked up one time. This chain joins TRBV27 and TRBJ1-2, with 9 bases that match TRBD1. Trimming cost V 6 bases and J 7 bases; bases outside gene matches: 3. The length of the CDR3 is 12 residues. Germline V lookup: CDR1 MNHEY, CDR2 SMNVEV (reference sequence). The DNA for the CDR3 is TGTGCCAGCAGACAGGGGGCGGGTGGCTACACCTTC. Amino acids: CASRQGAGGYTF.

This rearrangement joins TRBV6-5 to TRBJ1-5, with 7 bases lining up with TRBD1. This CDR3 contains 14 residues. V was clipped by 6 bases and J by 6 bases; unmatched bases: 8. Germline assignment: CDR1 MNHEY and CDR2 SVGAGI. The DNA of the CDR3 is TGTGCCAGCAGCCGGACAGGTTACCCTCAGCCCCAGCATTTT. It encodes CASSRTGYPQPQHF.

The J gene is TRBJ1-5, the V gene TRBV29-1; D possibly corresponds to TRBD1 (6 bases). The CDR3 is made up of 13 amino acids. Between the trimmed V and J ends, which lost 4 bases and 1 base, there was a span of 8 bases. Per germline, CDR1 SQVTM and CDR2 ANQGSEA. This CDR3 is CSVVQGSNQPQHF. The CDR3 coding sequence is TGCAGCGTTGTGCAGGGGAGCAATCAGCCCCAGCATTTT.

The chain carries TRBV3-1 (or the pseudogene TRBV3-2) and TRBJ2-5; a possible D gene is TRBD1 (5 bases). Germline assignment: CDR1 LGHDT and CDR2 YNNKEL (reference sequence). The V end was cut by 7 bases, the J end by 5 bases, with 14 bases between. The CDR3 sequence is 13 residues long. CDR3: CASKGRVGETQYF. The CDR3 region has the DNA TGTGCCAGCAAGGGCAGGGTAGGGGAGACCCAGTACTTC.

This clone was counted once. The chain has TRBV10-3 and TRBJ2-7; 10 bases match TRBD1. V shed 7 bases and J 6 bases; nucleotides not matched to a gene: 3. The CDR3 is 12 amino acids. Germline V gene sequence: CDR1 ENHRY, CDR2 SYGVKD. CDR3 bases: TGTGCCATCAAGGGACAGGGGTTCGAGCAGTACTTC. This encodes CAIKGQGFEQYF.

V gene TRBV28 combines with J gene TRBJ2-7; TRBD1 matches at 7 bases. This CDR3 has 16 residues. From germline, CDR1 is MDHEN and CDR2 SYDVKM. With V trimmed by 1 base and J by 0 bases, 6 bases remained unmatched. CDR3 residues: CASSLFLDRHSYEQYF. CDR3 sequence (DNA): TGTGCCAGCAGTTTATTCCTGGACAGGCACTCCTACGAGCAGTACTTC.

V and J are TRBV28 and TRBJ2-2; 9 bases fit TRBD1. The J segment lost 1 base and the V segment lost 0 bases, leaving 0 bases of the junction unmatched. This CDR3 region has 16 residues. Germline V gene sequence: CDR1 MDHEN, CDR2 SYDVKM. The CDR3 bases are TGTGCCAGCAGTTTATGGGGACAGGGGAACACCGGGGAGCTGTTTTTT. This encodes CASSLWGQGNTGELFF.

This chain connects TRBV28 to TRBJ2-2; D perhaps matches TRBD2 (5 bases). V lost 1 base to trimming and J lost 0 bases, with 12 bases between them. CDR1 and CDR2 (germline): MDHEN, SYDVKM. The CDR3 spans 17 residues. The CDR3 sequence is CASSLYGGLANTGELFF. Here the CDR3 DNA reads TGTGCCAGCAGTTTATATGGCGGGCTGGCGAACACCGGGGAGCTGTTTTTT. The variable domain in full, completed from reference TRBV28 and TRBJ2-2, reads DVKVTQSSRYLVKRTGEKVFLECVQDMDHENMFWYRQDPGLGLRLIYFSYDVKMKEKGDIPEGYSVSREKKERFSLILESASTNQTSMYLCASSLYGGLANTGELFFGEGSRLTVL.

The rearrangement links TRBV18 to TRBJ1-1; a possible D gene is TRBD1 (5 bases). V lost 8 bases and J lost 6, with 16 bases in between. Germline V gene data show CDR1 as KGHSH and CDR2 as LQKENI. There are 13 residues in the CDR3. The chain's CDR3 is CASQRGRAAEAFF. CDR3 sequence (DNA): TGTGCCAGCCAGCGAGGCAGGGCGGCTGAAGCTTTCTTT.

This clone was seen more than once but under ten times. The genes are TRBV9 and TRBJ1-4, with 7 bases identical to TRBD1. The junction had 7 bases not matched to a gene; V was cut back by 0 bases and J by 8 bases. Germline CDR1 reads SGDLS; CDR2 reads YYNGEE. This CDR3 spans 15 amino acids. CDR3 coding DNA: TGTGCCAGCAGCGTAGCTGGCAGGGGGGTCGAAAAACTGTTTTTT. Translated: CASSVAGRGVEKLFF.

V is TRBV24-1 and J is TRBJ1-2; D remains ambiguous. CDR1 is KGHDR, CDR2 SFDVKD, per germline. The CDR3 covers 14 residues. Trimming left V 3 bases short and J 4 bases short, with 11 bases between. The CDR3 nucleotides are TGTGCCACCAGTGATCAGGACGGACTCTATGGCTACACCTTC. Protein product: CATSDQDGLYGYTF.

The V call is TRBV2, the J call TRBJ1-2; 11 nucleotides match TRBD1. Germline assignment: CDR1 SNHLY and CDR2 FYNNEI. This CDR3 is 13 amino acids long. J was trimmed by 5 bases and V by 6 bases; bases with no gene match: 2. CDR3 bases: TGTGCCAGCAGGGACAGGGGGCGGTATGGCTACACCTTC. Protein: CASRDRGRYGYTF. The whole variable domain, filled in from reference TRBV2 and TRBJ1-2, reads EPEVTQTPSHQVTQMGQEVILRCVPISNHLYFYWYRQILGQKVEFLVSFYNNEISEKSEIFDDQFSVERPDGSNFTLKIRSTKLEDSAMYFCASRDRGRYGYTFGSGTRLTVV.

V and J are TRBV9 and TRBJ2-2, with TRBD2 matching over 8 bases. This CDR3 contains 16 residues. Germline V gene data show CDR1 as SGDLS and CDR2 as YYNGEE. Trimming took 1 base from V and 3 from J; bases not matched to a gene: 5. The CDR3 spells CASSVPVGGDTGELFF. The CDR3 nucleotides are TGTGCCAGCAGCGTACCCGTCGGGGGGGACACCGGGGAGCTGTTTTTT.

The V call is TRBV12-3 or TRBV12-4, the J call TRBJ1-2; D possibly corresponds to TRBD1 (6 bases). Trimming took off 5 bases at V and 1 base at J, with 8 bases between the two ends. The CDR3 is 13 amino acids. CDR3 amino acids: CASSPDSNYGYTF. The CDR3 DNA reads as TGTGCCAGCAGTCCGGACAGTAACTATGGCTACACCTTC.

V gene TRBV30 combines with J gene TRBJ1-2, with D perhaps matching TRBD1 (5 bases). The germline V gene encodes CDR1 GTSNPN and CDR2 SVGIG (reference sequence). V was clipped by 0 bases and J by 3 bases, with 11 bases between them. This CDR3 has 14 amino acids. The CDR3 DNA follows: TGTGCCTGGAGTGTTGCCAGGGCGGACTATGGCTACACCTTC. It encodes CAWSVARADYGYTF.

This chain uses TRBV4-3 with TRBJ2-3; possibly TRBD1 for D (5 bases). V lost 3 bases and J lost 5, with 6 bases in between. This CDR3 comprises 12 residues. Germline CDR1 reads LGHNA; CDR2 reads YSLEER. The CDR3 DNA sequence: TGCGCCAGCAGCCAGGACATAGATACGCAGTATTTT. Its translation: CASSQDIDTQYF.

V gene TRBV19 combines with J gene TRBJ2-3, with D possibly matching TRBD2 (6 bases). Germline CDR1 LNHDA, CDR2 SQIVND (reference sequence). The CDR3 loop spans 11 amino acids. This chain's CDR3 is CAAAGINTQYF. CDR3 bases: TGTGCGGCGGCGGGGATCAATACGCAGTATTTT.